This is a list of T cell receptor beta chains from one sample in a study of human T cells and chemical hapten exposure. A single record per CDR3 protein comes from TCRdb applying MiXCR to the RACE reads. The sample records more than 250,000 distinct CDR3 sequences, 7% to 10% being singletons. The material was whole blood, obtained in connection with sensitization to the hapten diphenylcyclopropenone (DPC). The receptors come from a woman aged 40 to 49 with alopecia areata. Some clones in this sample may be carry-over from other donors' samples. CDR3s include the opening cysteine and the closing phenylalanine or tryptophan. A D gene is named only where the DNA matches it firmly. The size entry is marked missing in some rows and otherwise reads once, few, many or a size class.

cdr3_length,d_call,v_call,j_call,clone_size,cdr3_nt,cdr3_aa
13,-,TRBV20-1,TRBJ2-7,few,TGCAGTCTACCGGGACATGTCTCCTACGAGCAGTACTTC,CSLPGHVSYEQYF
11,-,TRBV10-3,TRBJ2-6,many,TGTGCCACCTCAGGGGCCAACGTCCTGACTTTC,CATSGANVLTF
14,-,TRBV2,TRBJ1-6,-,TGTGCCAGCAGCCTGACGACAGGCCGATCACCCCTCCACTTT,CASSLTTGRSPLHF
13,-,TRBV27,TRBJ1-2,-,TGTGCCAGCAGGCGAGACGGGTCCGGGCGACTAACCTTC,CASRRDGSGRLTF
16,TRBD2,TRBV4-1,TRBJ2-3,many,TGCGCCAGCAGCCAAGAGTTAGCGGGAGGGGCAGATACGCAGTATTTT,CASSQELAGGADTQYF
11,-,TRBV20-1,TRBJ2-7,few,TGCAGTGCTAAAACCCCGCGCGAGCAGTACTTC,CSAKTPREQYF
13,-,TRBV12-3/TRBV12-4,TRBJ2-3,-,TGTGCCAGCACAAGCGGTGTCACAGATACGCAGTATTTT,CASTSGVTDTQYF
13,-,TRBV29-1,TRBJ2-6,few,TGCAGCGTTTATTTCTCTGGGGCCAACGTCCTGACTTTC,CSVYFSGANVLTF
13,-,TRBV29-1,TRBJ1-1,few,TGCAGCGTTTTGACAGGCCCCAACACTGAAGCTTTCTTT,CSVLTGPNTEAFF
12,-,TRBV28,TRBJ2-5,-,TGTGCCAGCTGCCCGACTAAAGAGACCCAGTACTTC,CASCPTKETQYF
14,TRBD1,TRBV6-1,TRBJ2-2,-,TGTGCCAGCGAGGGACAGGGGGCCGCCGGGGAGCTGTTTTTT,CASEGQGAAGELFF
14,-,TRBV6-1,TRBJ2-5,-,TGTGCCAGCAGTGGCGCCGTGAATTCGGGACGGCGATACTTC,CASSGAVNSGRRYF
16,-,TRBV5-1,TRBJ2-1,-,TGCGCCAGCAGCCCGGCGGCCTCTCTGAACGGGAATGAGCAGTTCTTC,CASSPAASLNGNEQFF
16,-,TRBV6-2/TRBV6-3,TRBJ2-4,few,TGTGCCAGCAGTTCCTTTCCGCGGGACGGTTCAAACATTCAGTACTTC,CASSSFPRDGSNIQYF
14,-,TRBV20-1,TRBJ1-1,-,TGCAGTGCTAGAGTAGGGCTGCTGAACACTGAAGCTTTCTTT,CSARVGLLNTEAFF
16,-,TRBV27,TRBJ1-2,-,TGTGCCAGCAGTTTCTCACCCCACCGGACGGGTTATGGCTACACCTTC,CASSFSPHRTGYGYTF
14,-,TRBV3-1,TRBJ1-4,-,TGTGCCAGCAGCCAAATGACGGATAATGAAAAACTGTTTTTT,CASSQMTDNEKLFF
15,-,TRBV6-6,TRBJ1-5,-,TGTGCCAGCAGTTACTTAGGGGATAGCAATCAGCCCCAGCATTTT,CASSYLGDSNQPQHF
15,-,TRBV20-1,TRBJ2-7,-,TGCAGTGCTAGTGCTATCGACAGAGCTTCCTACGAGCAGTACTTC,CSASAIDRASYEQYF
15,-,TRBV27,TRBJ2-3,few,TGTGCCAGCAGCGCCGGACACCCCGGCACAGATACGCAGTATTTT,CASSAGHPGTDTQYF
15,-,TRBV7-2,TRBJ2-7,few,TGTGCCAGCAGCCCGGTCCCCCTGACAGGCTACGAGCAGTACTTC,CASSPVPLTGYEQYF
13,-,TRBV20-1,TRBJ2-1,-,TGCAGTGCTACGGAGGCGCTAAACAATGAGCAGCTCTTC,CSATEALNNEQLF
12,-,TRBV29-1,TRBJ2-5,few,TGCAGCGTTGGACAGCTACAAGAGACCCAGTACTTC,CSVGQLQETQYF
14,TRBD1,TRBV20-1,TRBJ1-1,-,TGCAGTGCCAAGACAGGGGCCGGGGGCACTGAAGCTTTCTTT,CSAKTGAGGTEAFF
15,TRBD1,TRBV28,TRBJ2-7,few,TGTGCCAGCAGCTCGCCCGGCAGGGGGTCCGACGAGCAGTACTTC,CASSSPGRGSDEQYF
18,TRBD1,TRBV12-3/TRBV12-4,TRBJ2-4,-,TGTGCCAGCAGTTTGAGGACAGGGGCGGGTGTAGCCAAAAACATTCAGTACTTC,CASSLRTGAGVAKNIQYF
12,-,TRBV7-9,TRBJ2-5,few,TGTGCCAGCAGGGAAGGGTTCCAGACCCAGTACTTC,CASREGFQTQYF
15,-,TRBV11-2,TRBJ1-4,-,TGTGCCAGCAGCTTACAATGGACGGGTCGCTCAAAACTGTTTTTT,CASSLQWTGRSKLFF
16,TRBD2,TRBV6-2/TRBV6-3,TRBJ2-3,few,TGTGCCAGCAGTTACGGCCTAGCGGGAGTCAGAGATACGCAGTATTTT,CASSYGLAGVRDTQYF
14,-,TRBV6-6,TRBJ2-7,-,TGTGCCAGCAGTTACTCGGCTGGAATGTACGAGCAGTACTTC,CASSYSAGMYEQYF
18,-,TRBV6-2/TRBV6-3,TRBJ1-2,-,TGTGCCAGCAGCCGACTGTTCGGTGAGGTGACAGCAGCGGCTGGCTACACCTTC,CASSRLFGEVTAAAGYTF